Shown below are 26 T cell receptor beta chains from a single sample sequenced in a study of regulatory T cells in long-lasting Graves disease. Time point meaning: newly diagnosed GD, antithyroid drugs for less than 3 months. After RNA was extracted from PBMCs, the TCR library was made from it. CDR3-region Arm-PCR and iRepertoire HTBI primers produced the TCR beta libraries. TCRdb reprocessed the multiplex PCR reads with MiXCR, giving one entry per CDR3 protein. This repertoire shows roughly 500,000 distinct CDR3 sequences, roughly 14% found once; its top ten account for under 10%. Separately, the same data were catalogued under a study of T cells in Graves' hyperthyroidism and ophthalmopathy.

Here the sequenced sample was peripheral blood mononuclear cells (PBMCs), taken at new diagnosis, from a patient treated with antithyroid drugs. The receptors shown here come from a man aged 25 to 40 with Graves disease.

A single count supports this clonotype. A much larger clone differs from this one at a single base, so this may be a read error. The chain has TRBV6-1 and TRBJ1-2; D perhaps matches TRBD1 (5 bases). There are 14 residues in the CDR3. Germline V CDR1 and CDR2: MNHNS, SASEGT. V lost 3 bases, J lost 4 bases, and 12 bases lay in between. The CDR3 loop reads CASSEGGGLYGYTF. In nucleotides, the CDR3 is TGTGCCAGCAGTGAGGGGGGGGGTCTCTATGGCTACACCTTC.

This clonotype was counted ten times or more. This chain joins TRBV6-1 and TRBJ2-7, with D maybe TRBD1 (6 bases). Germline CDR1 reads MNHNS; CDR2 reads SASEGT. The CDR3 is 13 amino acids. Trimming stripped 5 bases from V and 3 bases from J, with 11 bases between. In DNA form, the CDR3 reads TGTGCCAGCAGTACCCGGGACATCTACGAGCAGTACTTC. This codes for CASSTRDIYEQYF.

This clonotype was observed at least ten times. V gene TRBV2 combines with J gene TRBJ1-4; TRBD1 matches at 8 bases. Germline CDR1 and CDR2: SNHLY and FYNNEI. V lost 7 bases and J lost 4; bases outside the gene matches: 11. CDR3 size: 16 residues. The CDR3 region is CASTGQGSVSNEKLFF. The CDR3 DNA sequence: TGTGCCAGCACTGGACAGGGCTCCGTCAGTAATGAAAAACTGTTTTTT.

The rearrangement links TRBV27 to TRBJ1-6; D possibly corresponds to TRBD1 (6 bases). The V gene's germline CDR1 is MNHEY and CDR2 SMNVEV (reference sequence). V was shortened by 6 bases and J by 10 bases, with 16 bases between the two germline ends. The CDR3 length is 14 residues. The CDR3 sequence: CASSRYGGGSPLHF. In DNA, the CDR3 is TGTGCCAGCAGCAGATACGGTGGGGGCTCACCCCTCCACTTT.

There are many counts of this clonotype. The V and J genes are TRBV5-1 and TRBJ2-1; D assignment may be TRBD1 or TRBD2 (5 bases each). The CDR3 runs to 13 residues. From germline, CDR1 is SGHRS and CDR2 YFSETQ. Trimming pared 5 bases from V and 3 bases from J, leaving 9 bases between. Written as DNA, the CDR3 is TGCGCCAGCAGTGGGGGATTCTACAATGAGCAGTTCTTC. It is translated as CASSGGFYNEQFF.

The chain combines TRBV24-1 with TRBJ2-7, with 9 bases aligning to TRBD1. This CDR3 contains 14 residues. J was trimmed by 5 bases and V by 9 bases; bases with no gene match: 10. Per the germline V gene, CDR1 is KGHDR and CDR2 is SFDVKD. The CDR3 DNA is TGTGCCACCTCCGACCCCGGGACAGGGAACGAGCAGTACTTC. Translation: CATSDPGTGNEQYF.

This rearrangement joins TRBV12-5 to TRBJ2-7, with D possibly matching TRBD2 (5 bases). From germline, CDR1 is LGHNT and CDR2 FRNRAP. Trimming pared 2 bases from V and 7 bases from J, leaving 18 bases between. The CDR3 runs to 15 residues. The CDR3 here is CASGLSQGGSGEQYF. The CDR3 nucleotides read TGTGCTAGTGGTTTGTCACAAGGCGGGTCGGGAGAGCAGTACTTC.

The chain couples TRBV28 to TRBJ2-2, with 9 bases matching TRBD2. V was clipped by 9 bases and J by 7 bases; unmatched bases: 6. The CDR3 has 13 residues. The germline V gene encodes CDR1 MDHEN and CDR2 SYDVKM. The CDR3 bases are TGTGCCAGTAGGACTAGCGCCAGCGGGGAGCTGTTTTTT. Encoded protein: CASRTSASGELFF.

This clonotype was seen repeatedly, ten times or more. CDR3 nucleotides: TGCGCCAGCAGCCCGGAAAGGACCACAAGGTACGAGCAGTACTTC. It codes for CASSPERTTRYEQYF. V gene TRBV5-1 combines with J gene TRBJ2-7; D remains ambiguous. Germline loops: CDR1 SGHRS, CDR2 YFSETQ. The CDR3 extends over 15 amino acids. Trimming shortened V by 4 bases and J by 4 bases, and 18 bases separated the two germline ends.

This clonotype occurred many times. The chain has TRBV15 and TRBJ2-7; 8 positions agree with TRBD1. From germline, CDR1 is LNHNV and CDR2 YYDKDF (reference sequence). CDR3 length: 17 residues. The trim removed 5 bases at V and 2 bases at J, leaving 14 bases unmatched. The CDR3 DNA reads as TGTGCCACCAGCGGCGACAACAGGGGGGAACTCACCTACGAGCAGTACTTC. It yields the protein CATSGDNRGELTYEQYF.

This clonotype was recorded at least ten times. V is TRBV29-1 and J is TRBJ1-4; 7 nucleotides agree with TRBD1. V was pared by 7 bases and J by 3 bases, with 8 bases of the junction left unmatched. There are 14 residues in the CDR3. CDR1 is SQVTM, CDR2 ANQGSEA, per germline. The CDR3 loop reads CSAEGGRANEKLFF. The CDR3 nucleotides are TGCAGCGCAGAAGGGGGCCGGGCTAATGAAAAACTGTTTTTT. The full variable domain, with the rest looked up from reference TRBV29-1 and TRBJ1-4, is SAVISQKPSRDICQRGTSLTIQCQVDSQVTMMFWYRQQPGQSLTLIATANQGSEATYESGFVIDKFPISRPNLTFSTLTVSNMSPEDSSIYLCSAEGGRANEKLFFGSGTQLSVL.

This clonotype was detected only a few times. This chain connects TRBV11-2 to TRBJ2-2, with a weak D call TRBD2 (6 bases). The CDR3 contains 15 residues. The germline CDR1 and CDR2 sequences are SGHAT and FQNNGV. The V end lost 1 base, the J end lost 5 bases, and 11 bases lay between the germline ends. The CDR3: CASSLAMGGTGELFF. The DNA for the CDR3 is TGTGCCAGCAGCTTAGCCATGGGGGGTACCGGGGAGCTGTTTTTT.

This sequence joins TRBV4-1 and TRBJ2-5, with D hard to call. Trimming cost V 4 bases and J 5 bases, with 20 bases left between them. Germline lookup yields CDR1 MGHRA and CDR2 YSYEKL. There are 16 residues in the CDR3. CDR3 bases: TGCGCCAGCAGCCCCCCGAATAGTCGAGCGTGGGAGACCCAGTACTTC. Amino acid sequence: CASSPPNSRAWETQYF.

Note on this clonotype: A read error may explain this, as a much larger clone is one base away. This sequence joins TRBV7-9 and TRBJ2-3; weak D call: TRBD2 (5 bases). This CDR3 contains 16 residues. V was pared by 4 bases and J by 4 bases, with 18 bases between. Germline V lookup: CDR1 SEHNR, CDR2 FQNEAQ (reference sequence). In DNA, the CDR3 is TGTGCCAGCAGCTCCTTCAGCGGACCCCCCGCAGATACGCAGTATTTT. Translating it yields CASSSFSGPPADTQYF. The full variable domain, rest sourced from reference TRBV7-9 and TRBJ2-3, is DTGVSQNPRHKITKRGQNVTFRCDPISEHNRLYWYRQTLGQGPEFLTYFQNEAQLEKSRLLSDRFSAERPKGSFSTLEIQRTEQGDSAMYLCASSSFSGPPADTQYFGPGTRLTVL.

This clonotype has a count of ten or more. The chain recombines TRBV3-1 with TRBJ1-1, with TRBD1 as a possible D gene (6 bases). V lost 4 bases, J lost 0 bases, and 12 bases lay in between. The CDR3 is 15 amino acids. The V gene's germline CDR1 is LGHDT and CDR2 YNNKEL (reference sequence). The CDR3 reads CASSPSGQLNTEAFF. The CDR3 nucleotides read TGTGCCAGCAGCCCCTCCGGACAGCTGAACACTGAAGCTTTCTTT.

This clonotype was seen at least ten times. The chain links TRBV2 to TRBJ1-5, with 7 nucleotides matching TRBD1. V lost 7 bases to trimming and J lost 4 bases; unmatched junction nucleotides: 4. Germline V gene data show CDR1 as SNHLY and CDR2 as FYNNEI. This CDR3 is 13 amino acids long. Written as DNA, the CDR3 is TGTGCCAGCACGGGACAGACAAATCAGCCCCAGCATTTT. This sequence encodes CASTGQTNQPQHF.

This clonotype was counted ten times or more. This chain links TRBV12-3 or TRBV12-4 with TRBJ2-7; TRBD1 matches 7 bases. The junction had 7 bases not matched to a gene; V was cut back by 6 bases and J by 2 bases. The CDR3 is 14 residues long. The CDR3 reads CASSRDSPTYEQYF. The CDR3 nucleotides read TGTGCCAGCAGCCGGGACAGCCCGACCTACGAGCAGTACTTC.

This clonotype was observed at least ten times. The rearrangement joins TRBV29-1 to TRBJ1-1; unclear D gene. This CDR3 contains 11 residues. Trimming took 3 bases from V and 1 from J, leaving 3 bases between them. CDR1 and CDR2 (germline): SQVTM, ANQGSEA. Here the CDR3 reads CSVDQNTEAFF. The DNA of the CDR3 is TGCAGCGTTGACCAGAACACTGAAGCTTTCTTT.

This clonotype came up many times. The CDR3 loop reads CASSNFGDHEQYF. The DNA of the CDR3 is TGTGCCAGCAGTAACTTCGGGGACCACGAGCAGTACTTC. This chain links TRBV27 with TRBJ2-7; D may match TRBD1 or TRBD2 (5 bases each). V gave up 5 bases and J gave up 5 bases, with 13 bases separating them. CDR1 is MNHEY, CDR2 SMNVEV, per germline (reference sequence). This CDR3 has 13 amino acids.

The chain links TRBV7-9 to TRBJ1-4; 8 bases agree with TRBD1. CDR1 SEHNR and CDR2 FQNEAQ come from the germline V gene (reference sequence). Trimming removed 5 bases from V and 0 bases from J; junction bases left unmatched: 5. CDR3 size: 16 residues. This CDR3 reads CASSSGTGTTNEKLFF. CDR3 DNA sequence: TGTGCCAGCAGCAGCGGGACAGGTACAACTAATGAAAAACTGTTTTTT.

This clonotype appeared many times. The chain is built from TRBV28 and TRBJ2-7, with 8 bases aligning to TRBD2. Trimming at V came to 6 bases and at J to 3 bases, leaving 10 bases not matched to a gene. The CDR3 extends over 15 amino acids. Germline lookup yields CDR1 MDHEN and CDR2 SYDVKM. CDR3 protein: CASSSDYSGSYEQYF. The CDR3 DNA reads TGTGCCAGCAGCTCAGATTACAGCGGGAGCTACGAGCAGTACTTC.

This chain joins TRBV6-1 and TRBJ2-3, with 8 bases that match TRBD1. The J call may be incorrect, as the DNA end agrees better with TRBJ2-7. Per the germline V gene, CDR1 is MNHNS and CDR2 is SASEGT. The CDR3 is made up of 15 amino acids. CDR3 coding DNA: TGTGCCAGCGGTAGAGCCGGGACAGGACTCCCCGAGCAGTACTTC. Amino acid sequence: CASGRAGTGLPEQYF.

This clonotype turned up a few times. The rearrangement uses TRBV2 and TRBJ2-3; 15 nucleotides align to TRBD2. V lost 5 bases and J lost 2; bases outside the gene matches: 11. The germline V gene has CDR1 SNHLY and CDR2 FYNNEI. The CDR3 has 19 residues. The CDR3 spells CASSLEGLAGGFSTDTQYF. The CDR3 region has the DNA TGTGCCAGCAGTCTCGAGGGACTAGCGGGAGGTTTCTCCACAGATACGCAGTATTTT.

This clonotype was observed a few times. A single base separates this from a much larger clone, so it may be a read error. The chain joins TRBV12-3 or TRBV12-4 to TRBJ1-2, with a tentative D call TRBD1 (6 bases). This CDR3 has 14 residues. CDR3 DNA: TGTGCCAGCAGTCCGGCTTCGGGGGCCTCTGGCCACACCTTC. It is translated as CASSPASGASGHTF.

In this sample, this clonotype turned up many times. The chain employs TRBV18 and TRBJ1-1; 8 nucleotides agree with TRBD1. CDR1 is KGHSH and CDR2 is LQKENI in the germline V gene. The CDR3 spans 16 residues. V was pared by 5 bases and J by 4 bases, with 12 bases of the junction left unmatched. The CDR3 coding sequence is TGTGCCAGCTCATTCGGACAGGGTAGTTGGAGCACTGAAGCTTTCTTT. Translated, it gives CASSFGQGSWSTEAFF.

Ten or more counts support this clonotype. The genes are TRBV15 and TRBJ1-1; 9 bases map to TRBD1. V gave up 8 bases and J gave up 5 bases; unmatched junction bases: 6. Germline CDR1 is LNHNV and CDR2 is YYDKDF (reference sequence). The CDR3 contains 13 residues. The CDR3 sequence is CATAMTGGTEAFF. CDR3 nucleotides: TGTGCCACCGCCATGACAGGGGGGACTGAAGCTTTCTTT. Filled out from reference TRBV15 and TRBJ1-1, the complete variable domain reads DAMVIQNPRYQVTQFGKPVTLSCSQTLNHNVMYWYQQKSSQAPKLLFHYYDKDFNNEADTPDNFQSRRPNTSFCFLDIRSPGLGDTAMYLCATAMTGGTEAFFGQGTRLTVV.